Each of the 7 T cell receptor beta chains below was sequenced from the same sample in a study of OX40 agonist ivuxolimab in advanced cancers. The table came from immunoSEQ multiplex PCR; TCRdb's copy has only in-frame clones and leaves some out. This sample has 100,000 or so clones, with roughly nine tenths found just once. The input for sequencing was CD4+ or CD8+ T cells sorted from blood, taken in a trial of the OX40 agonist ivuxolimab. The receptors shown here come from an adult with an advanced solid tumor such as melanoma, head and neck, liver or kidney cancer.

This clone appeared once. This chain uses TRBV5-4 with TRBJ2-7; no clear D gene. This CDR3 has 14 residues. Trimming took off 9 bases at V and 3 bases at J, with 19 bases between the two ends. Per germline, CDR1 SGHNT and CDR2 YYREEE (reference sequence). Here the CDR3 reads CATTSGPGNYEQYV. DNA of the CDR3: TGTGCCACCACTTCTGGACCGGGTAACTACGAGCAGTACGTC.

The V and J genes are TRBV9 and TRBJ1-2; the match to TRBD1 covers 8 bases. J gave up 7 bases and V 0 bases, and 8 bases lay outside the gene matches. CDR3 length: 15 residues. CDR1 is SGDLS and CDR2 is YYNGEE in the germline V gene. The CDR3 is CASSVGLQGAGGYTF. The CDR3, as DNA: TGTGCCAGCAGCGTAGGTCTTCAGGGGGCGGGTGGCTACACCTTC. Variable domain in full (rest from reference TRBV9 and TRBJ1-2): DSGVTQTPKHLITATGQRVTLRCSPRSGDLSVYWYQQSLDQGLQFLIQYYNGEERAKGNILERFSAQQFPDLHSELNLSSLELGDSALYFCASSVGLQGAGGYTFGSGTRLTVV.

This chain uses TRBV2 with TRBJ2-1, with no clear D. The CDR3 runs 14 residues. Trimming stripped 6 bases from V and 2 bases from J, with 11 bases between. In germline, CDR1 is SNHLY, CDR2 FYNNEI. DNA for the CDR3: TGTGCCAGCAGGCCTCTCGCGGCCTACAATGAGCAGTTCTTC. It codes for CASRPLAAYNEQFF.

The CDR3 DNA follows: TGTGCCACCCAGCGGGAGGGCCGAGACATTCAGTACTTC. Its protein product is CATQREGRDIQYF. The rearrangement joins TRBV2 to TRBJ2-4; 10 bases line up with TRBD2. V dropped 10 bases and J dropped 8; count of bases not matched to a gene: 8. Germline CDR1 SNHLY, CDR2 FYNNEI. This CDR3 spans 13 amino acids. The complete variable domain, with remaining parts taken from reference TRBV2 and TRBJ2-4, reads EPEVTQTPSHQVTQMGQEVILRCVPISNHLYFYWYRQILGQKVEFLVSFYNNEISEKSEIFDDQFSVERPDGSNFTLKIRSTKLEDSAMYFCATQREGRDIQYFGAGTRLSVL.

The CDR3 protein is CASSSGTSGSYEQYV. As DNA, the CDR3 is TGTGCCAGCAGTTCCGGGACTAGCGGCTCCTACGAGCAGTACGTC. This chain uses TRBV28 with TRBJ2-7; TRBD2 aligns across 11 bases. With V trimmed by 4 bases and J by 0 bases, 2 bases remained unmatched. The CDR3 length is 15 residues. CDR1 and CDR2 (germline): MDHEN, SYDVKM.

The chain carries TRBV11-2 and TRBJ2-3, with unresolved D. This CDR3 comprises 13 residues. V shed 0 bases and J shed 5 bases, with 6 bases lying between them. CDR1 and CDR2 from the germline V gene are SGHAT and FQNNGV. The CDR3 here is CASSLDELDTQYF. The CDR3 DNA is TGTGCCAGCAGCTTAGACGAGCTAGATACGCAGTATTTT.

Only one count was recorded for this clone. CDR3 amino acids: CASSLGVGQGHEQYV. CDR3 coding DNA: TGTGCCAGCAGCTTAGGGGTGGGGCAGGGCCACGAGCAGTACGTC. This sequence joins TRBV11-2 and TRBJ2-7; TRBD1 might be the D (5 bases). Between the trimmed V and J ends, which lost 1 base and 5 bases, there was a span of 15 bases. The germline CDR1 and CDR2 sequences are SGHAT and FQNNGV. This CDR3 has 15 residues.